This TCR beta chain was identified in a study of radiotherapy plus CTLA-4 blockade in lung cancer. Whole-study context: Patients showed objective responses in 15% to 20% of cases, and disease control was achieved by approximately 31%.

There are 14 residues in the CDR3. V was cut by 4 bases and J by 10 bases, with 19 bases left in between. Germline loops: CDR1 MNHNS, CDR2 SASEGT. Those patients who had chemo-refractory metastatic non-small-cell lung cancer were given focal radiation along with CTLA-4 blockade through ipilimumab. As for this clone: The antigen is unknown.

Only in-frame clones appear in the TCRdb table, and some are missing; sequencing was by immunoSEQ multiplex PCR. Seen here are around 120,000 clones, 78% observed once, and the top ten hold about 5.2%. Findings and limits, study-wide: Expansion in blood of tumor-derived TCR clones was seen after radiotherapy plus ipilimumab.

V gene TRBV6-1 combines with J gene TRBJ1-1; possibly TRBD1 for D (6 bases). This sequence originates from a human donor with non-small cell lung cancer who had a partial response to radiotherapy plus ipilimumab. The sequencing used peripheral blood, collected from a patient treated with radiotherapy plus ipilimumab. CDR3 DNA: TGTGCCAGCAGTGGACAGGAGGGAGGGTGGGGAGCTTTCTTT. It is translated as CASSGQEGGWGAFF.